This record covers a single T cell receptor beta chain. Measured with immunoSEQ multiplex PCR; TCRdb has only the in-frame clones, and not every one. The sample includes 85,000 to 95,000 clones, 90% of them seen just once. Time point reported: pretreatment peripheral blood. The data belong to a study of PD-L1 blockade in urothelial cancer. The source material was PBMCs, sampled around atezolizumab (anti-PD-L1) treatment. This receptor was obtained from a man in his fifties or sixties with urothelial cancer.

This chain's CDR3 is CASSEAVAGGPKYADTQYF. CDR3 nucleotides: TGCGCCAGCAGTGAGGCGGTAGCGGGGGGCCCCAAATATGCAGATACGCAGTATTTT. The chain has TRBV10-1 and TRBJ2-3, with TRBD2 identical over 10 bases. The germline V gene has CDR1 WNHNN and CDR2 SYGVQD (reference sequence). The length of the CDR3 is 19 residues. V shed 2 bases, J shed 4 bases, and the junction held 15 bases outside the gene matches.